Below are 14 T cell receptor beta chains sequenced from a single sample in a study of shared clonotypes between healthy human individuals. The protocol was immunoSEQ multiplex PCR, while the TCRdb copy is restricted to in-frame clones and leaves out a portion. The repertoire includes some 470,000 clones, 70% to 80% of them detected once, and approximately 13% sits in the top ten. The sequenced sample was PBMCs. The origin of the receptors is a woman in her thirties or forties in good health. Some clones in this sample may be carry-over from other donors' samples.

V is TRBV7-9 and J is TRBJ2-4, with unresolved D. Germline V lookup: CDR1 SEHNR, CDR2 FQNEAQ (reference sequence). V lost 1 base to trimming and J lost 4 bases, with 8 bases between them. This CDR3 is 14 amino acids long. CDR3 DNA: TGTGCCAGCAGCTTAGGGACGGCAAAAAACATTCAGTACTTC. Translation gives CASSLGTAKNIQYF.

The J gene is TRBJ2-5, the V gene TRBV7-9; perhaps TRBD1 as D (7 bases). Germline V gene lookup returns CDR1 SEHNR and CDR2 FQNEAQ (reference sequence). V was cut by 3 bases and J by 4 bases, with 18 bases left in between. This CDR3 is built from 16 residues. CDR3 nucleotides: TGTGCCAGCAGCTTCTGGGCAGGGGGGACCTTAGAGACCCAGTACTTC. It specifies CASSFWAGGTLETQYF.

The CDR3 loop is CASSGGLDSPLHF. CDR3 nucleotide sequence: TGTGCCAGCTCGGGGGGTTTGGATTCACCCCTCCACTTT. This chain joins TRBV18 and TRBJ1-6, with a possible D match to TRBD1 (5 bases). The germline CDR1 and CDR2 sequences are KGHSH and LQKENI. V was trimmed by 6 bases and J by 8 bases, leaving 11 bases between them. There are 13 residues in the CDR3.

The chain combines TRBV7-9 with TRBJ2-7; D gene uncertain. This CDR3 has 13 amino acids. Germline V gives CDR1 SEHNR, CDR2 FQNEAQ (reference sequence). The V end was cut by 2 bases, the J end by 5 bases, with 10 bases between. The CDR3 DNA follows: TGTGCCAGCAGCTTATCAAATTCCCACGAGCAGTACTTC. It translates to CASSLSNSHEQYF.

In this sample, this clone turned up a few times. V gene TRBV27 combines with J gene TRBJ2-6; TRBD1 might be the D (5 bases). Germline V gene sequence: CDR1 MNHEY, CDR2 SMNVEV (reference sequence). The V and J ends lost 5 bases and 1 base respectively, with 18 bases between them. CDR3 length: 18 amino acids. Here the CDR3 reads CASSPDSFYHSGANVLTF. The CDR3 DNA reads TGTGCCAGCAGTCCTGACAGTTTTTATCATTCTGGGGCCAACGTCCTGACTTTC.

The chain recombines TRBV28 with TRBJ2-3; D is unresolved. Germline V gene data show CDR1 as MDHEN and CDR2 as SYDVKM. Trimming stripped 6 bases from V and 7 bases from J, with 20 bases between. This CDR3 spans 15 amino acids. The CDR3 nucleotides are TGTGCCAGCAGCCCCAAGGCCCCCAACGTATATACGCAGTATTTT. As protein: CASSPKAPNVYTQYF.

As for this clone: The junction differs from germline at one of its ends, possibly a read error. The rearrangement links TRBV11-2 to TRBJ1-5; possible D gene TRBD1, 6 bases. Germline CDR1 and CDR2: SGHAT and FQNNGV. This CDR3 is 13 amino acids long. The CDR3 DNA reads TGTGCCAGCAGCTTGGGGGGCAATCAGCCCCTGCATTTT. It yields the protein CASSLGGNQPLHF.

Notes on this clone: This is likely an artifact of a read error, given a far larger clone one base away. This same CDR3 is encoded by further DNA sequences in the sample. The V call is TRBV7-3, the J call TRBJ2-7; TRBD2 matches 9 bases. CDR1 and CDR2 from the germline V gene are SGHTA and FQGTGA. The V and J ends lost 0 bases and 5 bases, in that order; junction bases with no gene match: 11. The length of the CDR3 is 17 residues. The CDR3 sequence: CASSLTPPGTSRHEQYF. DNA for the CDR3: TGTGCCAGCAGCTTAACGCCTCCCGGGACTAGCAGGCACGAGCAGTACTTC.

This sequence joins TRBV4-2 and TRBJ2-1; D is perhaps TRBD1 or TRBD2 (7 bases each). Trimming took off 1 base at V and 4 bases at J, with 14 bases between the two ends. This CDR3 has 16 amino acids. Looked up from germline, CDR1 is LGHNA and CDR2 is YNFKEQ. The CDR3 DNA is TGTGCCAGCAGCCAAGCCACGCAGGGGGGGTACAATGAGCAGTTCTTC. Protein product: CASSQATQGGYNEQFF.

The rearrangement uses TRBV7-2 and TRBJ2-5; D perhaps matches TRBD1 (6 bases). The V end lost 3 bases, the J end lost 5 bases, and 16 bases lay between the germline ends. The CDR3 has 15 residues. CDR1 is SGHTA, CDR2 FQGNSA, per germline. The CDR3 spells CASSFQSGAWETQYF. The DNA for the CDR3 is TGTGCCAGCAGCTTCCAATCAGGGGCTTGGGAGACCCAGTACTTC.

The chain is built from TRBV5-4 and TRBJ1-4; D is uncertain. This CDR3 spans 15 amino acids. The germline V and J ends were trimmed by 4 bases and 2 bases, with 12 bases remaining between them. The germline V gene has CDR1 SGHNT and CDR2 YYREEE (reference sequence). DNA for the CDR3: TGTGCCAGCAGCCCCGCCCCCAGTACTAATGAAAAACTGTTTTTT. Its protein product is CASSPAPSTNEKLFF.

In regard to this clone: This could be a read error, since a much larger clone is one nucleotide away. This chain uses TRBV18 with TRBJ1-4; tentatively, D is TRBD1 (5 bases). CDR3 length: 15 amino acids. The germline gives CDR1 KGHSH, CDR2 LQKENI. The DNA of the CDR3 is TGTGCCGGCTCACCACCGGAGTTGGGGGGTGAAAAACTGTTTTTT. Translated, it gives CAGSPPELGGEKLFF.

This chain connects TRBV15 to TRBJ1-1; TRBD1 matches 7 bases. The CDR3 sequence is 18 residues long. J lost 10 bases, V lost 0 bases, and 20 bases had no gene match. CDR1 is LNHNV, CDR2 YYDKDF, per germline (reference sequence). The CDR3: CATSRDWTRRGATHLAFF. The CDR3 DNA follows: TGTGCCACCAGCAGAGATTGGACCCGCAGGGGGGCAACACATCTAGCTTTCTTT.

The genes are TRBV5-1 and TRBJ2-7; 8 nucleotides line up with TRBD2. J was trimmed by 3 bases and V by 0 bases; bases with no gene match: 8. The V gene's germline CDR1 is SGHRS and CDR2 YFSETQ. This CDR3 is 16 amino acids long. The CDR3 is CASSLAASGGVYEQYF. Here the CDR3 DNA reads TGCGCCAGCAGCTTGGCCGCCAGCGGGGGAGTCTACGAGCAGTACTTC.